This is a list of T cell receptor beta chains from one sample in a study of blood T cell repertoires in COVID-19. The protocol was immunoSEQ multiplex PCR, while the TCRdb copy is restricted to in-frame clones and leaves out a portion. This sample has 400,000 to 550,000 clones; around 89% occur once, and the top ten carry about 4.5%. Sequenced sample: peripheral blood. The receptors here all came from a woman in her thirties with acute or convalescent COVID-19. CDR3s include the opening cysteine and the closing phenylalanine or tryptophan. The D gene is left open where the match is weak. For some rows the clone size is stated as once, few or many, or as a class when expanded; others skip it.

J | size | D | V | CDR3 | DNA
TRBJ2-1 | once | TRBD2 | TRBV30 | CAWAGREQQFF | TGTGCCTGGGCGGGGAGGGAACAGCAGTTCTTC
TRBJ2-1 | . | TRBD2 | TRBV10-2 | CASSEVGGGAYNEQFF | TGCGCCAGCAGTGAGGTCGGCGGGGGGGCCTACAATGAGCAGTTCTTC
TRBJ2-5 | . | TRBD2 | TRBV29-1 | CSVGGGGHPGETQYF | TGCAGCGTTGGCGGGGGGGGACACCCTGGGGAGACCCAGTACTTC
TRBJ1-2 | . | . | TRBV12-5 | CASGLGGNGYTF | TGTGCTAGTGGTTTGGGAGGGAACGGCTACACCTTC
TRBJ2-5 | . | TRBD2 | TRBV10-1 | CASSLGGAEETQYF | TGCGCCAGCAGCCTCGGGGGGGCGGAGGAGACCCAGTACTTC
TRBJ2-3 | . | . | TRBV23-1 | CASSIYTDTQYF | TGCGCCAGCAGTATATACACAGATACGCAGTATTTT
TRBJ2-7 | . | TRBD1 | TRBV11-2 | CASSRGQGEFEQYF | TGTGCCAGCAGCCGCGGACAGGGGGAGTTTGAGCAGTACTTC
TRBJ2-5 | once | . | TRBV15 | CATSRVGKLAVETQYF | TGTGCCACCAGCAGAGTTGGTAAATTAGCGGTAGAGACCCAGTACTTC
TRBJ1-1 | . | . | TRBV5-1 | CASSLMGGSTEAFF | TGCGCCAGCAGCTTGATGGGAGGGAGCACTGAAGCTTTCTTT
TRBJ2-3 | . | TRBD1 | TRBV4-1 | CASSQPGTGPDTQYF | TGCGCCAGCAGCCAACCCGGGACAGGGCCAGATACGCAGTATTTT
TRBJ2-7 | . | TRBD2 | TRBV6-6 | CASGNVAGSNEQYF | TGTGCCAGCGGTAATGTAGCGGGGTCGAACGAGCAGTACTTC
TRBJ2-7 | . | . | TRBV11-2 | CASSFSRTYEQYF | TGTGCCAGCAGCTTCTCCAGGACCTACGAGCAGTACTTC
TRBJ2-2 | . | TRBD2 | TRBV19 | CASSSGGVRTGELFF | TGTGCCAGTAGTAGCGGGGGGGTACGCACCGGGGAGCTGTTTTTT
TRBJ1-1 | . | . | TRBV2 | CASSGPRVGTEAFF | TGTGCCAGCAGCGGCCCCAGGGTAGGCACTGAAGCTTTCTTT
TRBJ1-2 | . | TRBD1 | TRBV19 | CASTRQGANYGYTF | TGTGCCAGTACCCGACAGGGGGCTAACTATGGCTACACCTTC
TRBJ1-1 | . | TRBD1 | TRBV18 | CASSPRGQAVVEAFF | TGTGCCAGCTCACCACGGGGACAGGCGGTGGTTGAAGCTTTCTTT
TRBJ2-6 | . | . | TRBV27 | CASSFAPGTPDSGANVLTF | TGTGCCAGCAGTTTTGCCCCCGGGACACCGGACTCTGGGGCCAACGTCCTGACTTTC
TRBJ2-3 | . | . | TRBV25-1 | CATGVSDTQYF | TGTGCTACGGGGGTCTCAGATACGCAGTATTTT
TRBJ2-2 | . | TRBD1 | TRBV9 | CASSPPGTGVTGELFF | TGTGCCAGCAGCCCCCCAGGGACAGGGGTCACCGGGGAGCTGTTTTTT
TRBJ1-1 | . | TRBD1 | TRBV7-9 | CASSSRTGNTEAFF | TGTGCCAGCAGCTCCCGGACAGGGAACACTGAAGCTTTCTTT
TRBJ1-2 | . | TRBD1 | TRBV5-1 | CASSPGTGRPDGYTF | TGCGCCAGCAGCCCCGGGACAGGGAGACCGGATGGCTACACCTTC
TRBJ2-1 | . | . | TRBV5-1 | CASSGGLTEMALRYNEQFF | TGCGCCAGCAGCGGGGGACTGACGGAGATGGCCCTTAGGTACAATGAGCAGTTCTTC
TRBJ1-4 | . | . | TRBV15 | CATSTLPGFANEKLFF | TGTGCCACCAGCACCCTGCCAGGGTTTGCTAATGAAAAACTGTTTTTT
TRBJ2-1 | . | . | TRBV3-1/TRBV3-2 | CASSRGLDYNEQFF | TGTGCCAGCAGCCGGGGACTGGATTACAATGAGCAGTTCTTC
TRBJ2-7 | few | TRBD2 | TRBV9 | CASAWGRGGSYEQYF | TGTGCCAGCGCCTGGGGGCGGGGGGGCTCCTACGAGCAGTACTTC
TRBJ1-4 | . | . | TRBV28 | CASSSHMGGNVDEKLFF | TGTGCCAGCAGTTCCCATATGGGGGGGAACGTGGATGAAAAACTGTTTTTT
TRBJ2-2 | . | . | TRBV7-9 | CASSQFTGELFF | TGTGCCAGCAGTCAATTCACCGGGGAGCTGTTTTTT
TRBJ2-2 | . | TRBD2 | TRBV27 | CASSFSTSVGTGELFF | TGTGCCAGCAGTTTTAGTACTAGCGTCGGCACCGGGGAGCTGTTTTTT
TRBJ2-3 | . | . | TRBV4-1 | CASSSSFTSTDTQYF | TGCGCCAGCAGCTCTAGCTTTACTAGCACAGATACGCAGTATTTT
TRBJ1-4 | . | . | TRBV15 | CATSRDTATNEKLFF | TGTGCCACCAGCAGGGACACGGCAACTAATGAAAAACTGTTTTTT
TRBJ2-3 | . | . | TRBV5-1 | CASSFRYTDTQYF | TGCGCCAGCAGCTTTAGATACACAGATACGCAGTATTTT
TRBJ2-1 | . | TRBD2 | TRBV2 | CASRSTSGSYNEQFF | TGTGCCAGCAGATCTACTAGCGGCTCCTACAATGAGCAGTTCTTC
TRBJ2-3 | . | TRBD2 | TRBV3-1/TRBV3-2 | CASSHKPGLAFVRVDTQYF | TGTGCCAGCAGCCACAAACCGGGACTAGCCTTCGTGAGGGTAGATACGCAGTATTTT
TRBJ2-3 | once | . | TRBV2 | CASRRNTDTQYF | TGTGCCAGCAGGCGAAACACAGATACGCAGTATTTT
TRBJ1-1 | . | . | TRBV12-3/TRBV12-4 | CASSLTRPAEAFF | TGTGCCAGCAGTTTAACCAGGCCGGCTGAAGCTTTCTTT
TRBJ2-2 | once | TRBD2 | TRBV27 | CASSSLAGGNTGELFF | TGTGCCAGCAGCTCTTTAGCGGGGGGGAACACCGGGGAGCTGTTTTTT
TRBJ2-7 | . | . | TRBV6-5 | CASRPTQGYEQYF | TGTGCCAGCAGGCCTACCCAGGGGTACGAGCAGTACTTC
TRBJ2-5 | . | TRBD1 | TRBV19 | CASSRDSQETQYF | TGTGCCAGTAGCCGGGACAGTCAAGAGACCCAGTACTTC
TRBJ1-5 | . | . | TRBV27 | CASSHGGGNQPQHF | TGTGCCAGCAGTCATGGGGGAGGAAATCAGCCCCAGCATTTT
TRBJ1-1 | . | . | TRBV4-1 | CASSQAPHGGGNTEAFF | TGCGCCAGCAGCCAAGCTCCGCATGGCGGGGGTAACACTGAAGCTTTCTTT
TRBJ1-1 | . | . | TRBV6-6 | CASSLPQRGAIWTEAFF | TGTGCCAGCAGTCTCCCACAACGGGGGGCTATCTGGACTGAAGCTTTCTTT
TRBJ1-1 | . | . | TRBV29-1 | CSVSGQVGTVAFF | TGCAGCGTTAGCGGGCAGGTCGGGACGGTAGCTTTCTTT
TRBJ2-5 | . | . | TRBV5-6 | CASSFRETQYF | TGTGCCAGCAGCTTCAGGGAGACCCAGTACTTC
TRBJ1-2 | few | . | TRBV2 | CARREDGYTF | TGTGCTCGCCGGGAGGATGGCTACACCTTC
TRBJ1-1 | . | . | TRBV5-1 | CASTEGDGDNTEAFF | TGCGCCAGCACCGAGGGGGACGGAGATAACACTGAAGCTTTCTTT
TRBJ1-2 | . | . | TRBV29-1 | CSVELEDRVYGYTF | TGCAGCGTTGAATTGGAGGACAGAGTCTATGGCTACACCTTC
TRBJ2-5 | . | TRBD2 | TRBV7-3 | CASSPHTGGTQYF | TGTGCCAGCAGCCCCCACACGGGAGGGACCCAGTACTTC
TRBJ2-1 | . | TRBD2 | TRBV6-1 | CASSEVGVAGGLNEQFF | TGTGCCAGCAGTGAAGTTGGCGTAGCGGGGGGGCTTAATGAGCAGTTCTTC
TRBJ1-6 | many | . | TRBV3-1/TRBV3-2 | CASSPGGLENSPLHF | TGTGCCAGCAGCCCGGGGGGGCTAGAAAATTCACCCCTCCACTTT
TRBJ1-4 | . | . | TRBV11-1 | CASSPDGETNEKLFF | TGTGCCAGCAGCCCGGACGGGGAGACTAATGAAAAACTGTTTTTT
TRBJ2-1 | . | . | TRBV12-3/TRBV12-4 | CASSLGLTNEQFF | TGTGCCAGCAGTTTAGGGCTTACCAATGAGCAGTTCTTC
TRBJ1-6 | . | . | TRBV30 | CAWNQEGDSPLHF | TGTGCCTGGAATCAAGAAGGGGATTCACCCCTCCACTTT
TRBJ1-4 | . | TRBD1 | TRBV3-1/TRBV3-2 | CASSQYPQGTESNEKLFF | TGTGCCAGCAGCCAATACCCACAGGGGACAGAATCTAATGAAAAACTGTTTTTT
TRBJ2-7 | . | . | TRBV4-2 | CASSQDIGSEQYF | TGTGCCAGCAGCCAAGATATAGGGAGCGAGCAGTACTTC
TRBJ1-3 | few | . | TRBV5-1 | CASRPTGIENRNTIYF | TGCGCCAGCAGACCTACAGGAATAGAGAACAGAAACACCATATATTTT
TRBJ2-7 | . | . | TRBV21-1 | CASTGLGGTYEQYF | TGTGCCAGCACCGGTTTGGGGGGGACCTACGAGCAGTACTTC
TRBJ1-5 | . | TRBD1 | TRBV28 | CASSLIRQGATNQPQHF | TGTGCCAGCAGTCTCATCCGACAGGGGGCGACCAATCAGCCCCAGCATTTT
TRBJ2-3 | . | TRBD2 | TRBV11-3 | CASSLGVSGSTDTQYF | TGTGCCAGCAGCTTAGGGGTTAGCGGGTCCACAGATACGCAGTATTTT
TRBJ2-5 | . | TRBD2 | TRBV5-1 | CASSEIAGGPPETQYF | TGCGCCAGCAGCGAAATAGCGGGGGGCCCCCCAGAGACCCAGTACTTC